Listed below are T cell receptor beta chains from one sample, sequenced in a study of T cell responses to AZD1222 COVID-19 vaccine. Here immunoSEQ multiplex PCR was the method, and the copy in TCRdb shows in-frame clones only, minus some. The data show 100,000 to 150,000 clones, around 92% seen once. Sequencing used peripheral blood, obtained on day 0 of AZD1222 vaccination. The receptors shown here come from an adult in good health. Each CDR3 is given with its conserved first and last residue. Fields, in order: V gene, D gene, clone size, J gene, CDR3 DNA, CDR3 protein. D genes are given only for firm matches. Clone sizes are given selectively: once, few, many, or a class where the clone is expanded.

TRBV9	-	once	TRBJ1-5	TGTGCCAGCAGCTCGGGACACCTTAATCAGCCCCAGCATTTT	CASSSGHLNQPQHF
TRBV30	-	-	TRBJ2-2	TGTGCCTGGAGCGTCCTCAGCCTCCTAGGGGCCGGGGAGCTGTTTTTT	CAWSVLSLLGAGELFF
TRBV7-2	-	-	TRBJ2-2	TGTGCCAGCAGCCTTCGGAGGAGGGGCACCGGGGAGCTGTTTTTT	CASSLRRRGTGELFF
TRBV3-1/TRBV3-2	-	-	TRBJ1-2	TGTGCCAGCAGCCAAGTGTTCTATGGCTACACCTTC	CASSQVFYGYTF
TRBV7-2	-	-	TRBJ2-3	TGTGCCAGCACCGAACAGGGTTTCACAGATACGCAGTATTTT	CASTEQGFTDTQYF
TRBV4-1	-	-	TRBJ1-1	TGCGCCAGCAGCCAACAGGGGATGAACACTGAAGCTTTCTTT	CASSQQGMNTEAFF
TRBV6-5	-	-	TRBJ2-7	TGTGCCAGCAGTTACTCTTCCCTAGCCTCCTACGAGCAGTACTTC	CASSYSSLASYEQYF
TRBV11-2	-	-	TRBJ2-3	TGTGCCAGCAGCTTTGGGGCAGGCACAGATACGCAGTATTTT	CASSFGAGTDTQYF
TRBV9	-	once	TRBJ1-1	TGTGCCAGCAGCGTAGGAGGGGACAACATGAACACTGAAGCTTTCTTT	CASSVGGDNMNTEAFF
TRBV4-3	-	-	TRBJ2-3	TGCGCCAGCAGCCTAGGGGGTTCAGCTAGCACAGATACGCAGTATTTT	CASSLGGSASTDTQYF
TRBV29-1	-	-	TRBJ2-3	TGCAGCGTTGTGGCGGGGTTGACAGATACGCAGTATTTT	CSVVAGLTDTQYF
TRBV12-3/TRBV12-4	-	-	TRBJ1-5	TGTGCCAGCAGACTGGACACAAATCAGCCCCAGCATTTT	CASRLDTNQPQHF
TRBV5-5	TRBD2	-	TRBJ2-1	TGTGCCAGCAGCCTAGAGCGGGACCCCTACAATGAGCAGTTCTTC	CASSLERDPYNEQFF
TRBV29-1	-	once	TRBJ1-1	TGCAGCGTTCAGACAAAGATAAACACTGAAGCTTTCTTT	CSVQTKINTEAFF
TRBV19	-	-	TRBJ1-2	TGTGCCAGTAGTACAGGGGAAGGGAGTGGTGGCTACACCTTC	CASSTGEGSGGYTF
TRBV4-3	TRBD1	once	TRBJ1-2	TGCGCCAGCAGCCAAGTGGGACAGGGGATTTATGGCTACACCTTC	CASSQVGQGIYGYTF
TRBV6-2/TRBV6-3	-	once	TRBJ2-1	TGTGCCAGCAGCACCGGGACCAAAGTCGTCTATGAGCAGTTCTTC	CASSTGTKVVYEQFF
TRBV19	-	-	TRBJ1-5	TGTGCCAGTAAAAACGGGGGTACAGCTTATAGCAATCAGCCCCAGCATTTT	CASKNGGTAYSNQPQHF
TRBV18	-	-	TRBJ2-7	TGTGCCAGCTCACCAGACCCCTACGAGCAGTACTTC	CASSPDPYEQYF
TRBV6-8	-	-	TRBJ1-4	TGTGCCAGCAGTTACCCGACCCCAACTAATGAAAAACTGTTTTTT	CASSYPTPTNEKLFF
TRBV10-3	-	-	TRBJ1-6	TGTGCCATCAGTGCGGTGGGGGACTCTAATTCACCCCTCCACTTT	CAISAVGDSNSPLHF
TRBV27	-	few	TRBJ2-3	TGTGCCAGCAGTACCCTCACAGATACGCAGTATTTT	CASSTLTDTQYF
TRBV27	-	once	TRBJ1-5	TGTGCCAGCAGTTTAACAGAGAATCAGCCCCAGCATTTT	CASSLTENQPQHF
TRBV4-3	TRBD1	-	TRBJ2-7	TGCGCCAGCAGCCAAGATTCCCCGGACAGGGGGAGGTACGAGCAGTACTTC	CASSQDSPDRGRYEQYF
TRBV2	-	-	TRBJ2-1	TGTGCCAGCTACGGGGGCAAGACCTACAATGAGCAGTTCTTC	CASYGGKTYNEQFF
TRBV6-2/TRBV6-3	-	-	TRBJ2-5	TGTGCCAGCAGTTACGCGTATCAAGAGACCCAGTACTTC	CASSYAYQETQYF
TRBV7-2	TRBD1	-	TRBJ2-7	TGTGCCAGCAGCTTATTAGGGGGCAAGGACGAGCAGTACTTC	CASSLLGGKDEQYF
TRBV5-6	TRBD2	-	TRBJ2-7	TGTGCCAGCAGCTTGGGACTAGCGGGAGGTCGGTACTTC	CASSLGLAGGRYF
TRBV6-2/TRBV6-3	-	-	TRBJ1-2	TGTGCCAGCAGTTTGTTGGGGGGCTACTATGGCTACACCTTC	CASSLLGGYYGYTF
TRBV9	TRBD1	-	TRBJ1-5	TGTGCCAGCAGCCAGACAGGGAGTGGGAGTCAGCCCCAGCATTTT	CASSQTGSGSQPQHF
TRBV28	-	-	TRBJ2-1	TGTGCCAGCAGAGCTCGACTACTATCCAATGAGCAGTTCTTC	CASRARLLSNEQFF
TRBV10-3	-	-	TRBJ1-2	TGTGCCATCAGTGAGCGCGCGACGTATGGCTACACCTTC	CAISERATYGYTF
TRBV18	TRBD1	-	TRBJ1-1	TGTGCCAGCTCGGGCAGGGGGCTGACTGAAGCTTTCTTT	CASSGRGLTEAFF
TRBV7-2	TRBD1	-	TRBJ2-1	TGTGCCAGCAGCTCCGGGACAGGGGTCACAACCCTACTTGTCAATGAGCAGTTCTTC	CASSSGTGVTTLLVNEQFF
TRBV11-3	-	-	TRBJ2-2	TGTGCCAGCAGCTTAGGAGTCGGGGAGCTGTTTTTT	CASSLGVGELFF
TRBV7-2	-	-	TRBJ1-5	TGTGCCAGCAGCCCTCAAACAGGGTTTAATCAGCCCCAGCATTTT	CASSPQTGFNQPQHF
TRBV14	-	-	TRBJ1-1	TGTGCCAGCAAACCGTGGGAGGGGGACACTGAAGCTTTCTTT	CASKPWEGDTEAFF
TRBV20-1	-	-	TRBJ1-1	TGCAGTGCTAGTTCCGGGAACACTGAAGCTTTCTTT	CSASSGNTEAFF
TRBV28	-	-	TRBJ2-7	TGTGCCAGCAGTCCCGAAGTAATGGGGCAGTCCAACGAGCAGTACTTC	CASSPEVMGQSNEQYF
TRBV5-8	-	-	TRBJ1-2	TGTGCCAGCAGTTTCGGACGGTCTAACTATGGCTACACCTTC	CASSFGRSNYGYTF
TRBV9	TRBD1	-	TRBJ2-2	TGTGCCAGCAGCGACCTTCCGGGACAGCCCTCCACCGGGGAGCTGTTTTTT	CASSDLPGQPSTGELFF
TRBV13	-	-	TRBJ1-6	TGTGCCAGCAGCTTCCCCTTGGGGCCCCTCCACTTT	CASSFPLGPLHF
TRBV6-5	-	-	TRBJ2-3	TGTGCCAGCACCCTCTCGCCCAGCACAGATACGCAGTATTTT	CASTLSPSTDTQYF
TRBV7-9	-	few	TRBJ1-4	TGTGCCAGCAGGCAGAGTGAGGGCAGGTATAATGAAAAACTGTTTTTT	CASRQSEGRYNEKLFF
TRBV6-5	TRBD1	-	TRBJ1-1	TGTGCCAGCAGTTTTACGTCGACAGGGGGAAAGGCTTTCTTT	CASSFTSTGGKAFF
TRBV28	-	-	TRBJ2-7	TGTGCCAGCAGTTTACGTGGCGCCTTAGTCTACTTC	CASSLRGALVYF
TRBV6-2/TRBV6-3	-	-	TRBJ2-7	TGTGCCAGCAGTTACTCCGAAGACTACGAGCAGTACTTC	CASSYSEDYEQYF
TRBV7-2	-	-	TRBJ2-3	TGTGCCAGCAGCCCTGGGGCCTCCCCGGATACGCAGTATTTT	CASSPGASPDTQYF
TRBV4-3	TRBD2	-	TRBJ2-3	TGCGCCAGCAGCCACTCCGGGACTATCGTAGATACGCAGTATTTT	CASSHSGTIVDTQYF
TRBV29-1	TRBD1	-	TRBJ1-1	TGCAGCGTTGAAGATAAGTTCGGACAGGGAGCTTTCTTT	CSVEDKFGQGAFF
TRBV19	-	-	TRBJ2-7	TGTGCCAGTAGTGTGGGGGGGCATGGCTACGAGCAGTACTTC	CASSVGGHGYEQYF
TRBV19	TRBD1	-	TRBJ2-6	TGTGCCAGTAGTATACGACAGGGGGCCTCTGGGGCCAACGTCCTGACTTTC	CASSIRQGASGANVLTF
TRBV2	-	-	TRBJ2-7	TGTGCCAGCAGTGAGTCTGGGGCCTACGAGCAGTACTTC	CASSESGAYEQYF
TRBV20-1	TRBD1	-	TRBJ1-2	TGCAGTAGGTGGACAGGCTATGGCTACACCTTC	CSRWTGYGYTF
TRBV6-2/TRBV6-3	-	-	TRBJ2-7	TGTGCCAGCAGTTACCCGGACTCCTACGAGCAGTACTTC	CASSYPDSYEQYF